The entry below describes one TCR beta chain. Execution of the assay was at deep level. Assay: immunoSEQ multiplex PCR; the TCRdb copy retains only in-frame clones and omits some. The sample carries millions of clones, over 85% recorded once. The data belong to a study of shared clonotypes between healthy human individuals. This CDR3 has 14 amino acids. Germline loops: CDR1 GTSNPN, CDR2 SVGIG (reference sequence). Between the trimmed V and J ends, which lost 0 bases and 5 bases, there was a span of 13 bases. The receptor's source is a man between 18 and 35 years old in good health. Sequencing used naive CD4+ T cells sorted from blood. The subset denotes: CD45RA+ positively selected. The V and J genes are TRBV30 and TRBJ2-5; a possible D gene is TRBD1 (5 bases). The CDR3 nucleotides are TGTGCCTGGAGTGTAGGGGTCGACGCGGAGACCCAGTACTTC. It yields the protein CAWSVGVDAETQYF.